This T cell receptor beta chain comes out of a study of shared clonotypes between healthy human individuals. Study-wide background: Donors had three CD4 naive, three CD4 memory, two CD8 naive and one CD8 memory plate apiece. Study observations and caveats: A limitation of the genetic and exposure-history diversity represented arose from few donors.

Germline values: CDR1 LGHNA, CDR2 YSLEER. CDR3 length: 16 amino acids. V dropped 0 bases and J dropped 4 bases, with 10 bases sitting between them. The assay was carried out at the deep level. Sequencing used immunoSEQ multiplex PCR; TCRdb keeps in-frame clones, though not all of them. Among 2 million to 2.5 million clones listed, approximately 96% were seen once. To note about this clone: What it recognizes is unknown.

V and J are TRBV4-3 and TRBJ2-6; possible D gene TRBD1, 5 bases. The sequenced sample was naive CD4+ T cells sorted from blood. Subset reported: CD45RA+ positively selected. The TCR comes from a man younger than 35 in good health. CDR3 protein: CASSQEPGLGANVLTF. The DNA of the CDR3 is TGCGCCAGCAGCCAAGAACCAGGGTTAGGGGCCAACGTCCTGACTTTC.